These T cell receptor beta chains were read from a single sample in a study of regulatory T cells in long-lasting Graves disease. MiXCR was run by TCRdb on the multiplex PCR reads, yielding one entry per CDR3 protein. The sample lists about 340,000 distinct CDR3 sequences, about 19% occurring once. Here the sequenced sample was peripheral blood mononuclear cells (PBMCs), taken when the disease was refractory, from a patient treated with antithyroid drugs. These TCRs come from a female donor with Graves disease. Both conserved end residues are part of each CDR3. The D gene is left open where the match is weak. For some rows the clone size is stated as once, few or many, or as a class when expanded; others skip it.

clone_size: many; j_call: TRBJ1-2; v_call: TRBV3-1; d_call: NA; cdr3_nt: TGTGCCAGCAGCCAAGGTACGGGGACGGGCGGCTACACCTTC; cdr3_aa: CASSQGTGTGGYTF
clone_size: NA; j_call: TRBJ2-5; v_call: TRBV6-1; d_call: TRBD1; cdr3_nt: TGTGCCAGCAGTGACGTCGGACAGGGCGTGGAGACCCAGTACTTC; cdr3_aa: CASSDVGQGVETQYF
clone_size: NA; j_call: TRBJ1-1; v_call: TRBV19; d_call: NA; cdr3_nt: TGTGCCAGTACTATGACAGAGGGGAACACTGAAGCTTTCTTT; cdr3_aa: CASTMTEGNTEAFF
clone_size: many; j_call: TRBJ1-5; v_call: TRBV15; d_call: NA; cdr3_nt: TGTGCCACCAGCAGAGGTCTGAGCAATCAGCCCCAGCATTTT; cdr3_aa: CATSRGLSNQPQHF
clone_size: NA; j_call: TRBJ1-6; v_call: TRBV7-9; d_call: NA; cdr3_nt: TGTGCCAGCAGATCGGGGGGTCCCTGGGATAATTCACCCCTCCACTTT; cdr3_aa: CASRSGGPWDNSPLHF
clone_size: many; j_call: TRBJ2-7; v_call: TRBV2; d_call: NA; cdr3_nt: TGTGCCAACGGTACGGGACCCTACGAGCAGTACTTC; cdr3_aa: CANGTGPYEQYF
clone_size: few; j_call: TRBJ2-4; v_call: TRBV20-1; d_call: NA; cdr3_nt: TGCAGTGCCACCACCGGGACTCAGTACTTC; cdr3_aa: CSATTGTQYF
clone_size: few; j_call: TRBJ2-5; v_call: TRBV3-1; d_call: TRBD1; cdr3_nt: TGTGCCAGCACCCCGGGACAGTTCGGCGAGACCCAGTACTTC; cdr3_aa: CASTPGQFGETQYF
clone_size: few; j_call: TRBJ2-2; v_call: TRBV7-9; d_call: TRBD1; cdr3_nt: TGTGCCAGCAGCCCCACTTCAGGACAGGGTACCGCCGGGGAGCTGTTTTTT; cdr3_aa: CASSPTSGQGTAGELFF
clone_size: few; j_call: TRBJ1-1; v_call: TRBV4-3; d_call: NA; cdr3_nt: TGCGCCAGCAGGTCCTTACCGGGACCGACATCGCTTCGGACTGAAGCTTTCTTT; cdr3_aa: CASRSLPGPTSLRTEAFF
clone_size: NA; j_call: TRBJ1-2; v_call: TRBV11-2; d_call: NA; cdr3_nt: TGTGCCAGCAGCTTACCGTCCTGGTTTCTTACGGGGGACTATGGCTACACCTTC; cdr3_aa: CASSLPSWFLTGDYGYTF
clone_size: NA; j_call: TRBJ2-7; v_call: TRBV18; d_call: NA; cdr3_nt: TGTGCCAGCTCAAGAACAGGCCGGTCTTCCCTTTACGAGCAGTACTTC; cdr3_aa: CASSRTGRSSLYEQYF
clone_size: few; j_call: TRBJ1-5; v_call: TRBV7-2; d_call: TRBD1; cdr3_nt: TGTGCCAGCAGCTTAAGGGACAGGGATGCTTCTAGCAATCAGCCCCAGCATTTT; cdr3_aa: CASSLRDRDASSNQPQHF
clone_size: many; j_call: TRBJ1-6; v_call: TRBV7-9; d_call: NA; cdr3_nt: TGTGCCAGCAGTTCAGGGGCCGAATCACCCCTCCACTTT; cdr3_aa: CASSSGAESPLHF
clone_size: many; j_call: TRBJ1-2; v_call: TRBV7-8; d_call: NA; cdr3_nt: TGTGCCAGCAGCCCAACACGATTCTATGGCTACACCTTC; cdr3_aa: CASSPTRFYGYTF
clone_size: NA; j_call: TRBJ1-1; v_call: TRBV19; d_call: NA; cdr3_nt: TGTGCCAGTAGACGGACGGGGACCGGGGTTGCTGAAGCTTTCTTT; cdr3_aa: CASRRTGTGVAEAFF
clone_size: many; j_call: TRBJ1-1; v_call: TRBV11-2; d_call: NA; cdr3_nt: TGTGCCAGCAGCTTAGATGGTATCATGCGACTTAACACTGAAGCTTTCTTT; cdr3_aa: CASSLDGIMRLNTEAFF
clone_size: NA; j_call: TRBJ1-3; v_call: TRBV12-3/TRBV12-4; d_call: NA; cdr3_nt: TGTGCCAGCAGTTACCGGAGGTTGAGCTCTGGAAACACCATATATTTT; cdr3_aa: CASSYRRLSSGNTIYF
clone_size: few; j_call: TRBJ2-7; v_call: TRBV20-1; d_call: NA; cdr3_nt: TGCAGTGCTAGCAAGCTTGGCGAGCAGTACTTC; cdr3_aa: CSASKLGEQYF
clone_size: many; j_call: TRBJ2-7; v_call: TRBV6-1; d_call: NA; cdr3_nt: TGTGCCAGCAGTAATACTCCTCGAGCCTACTTC; cdr3_aa: CASSNTPRAYF
clone_size: NA; j_call: TRBJ2-7; v_call: TRBV6-1; d_call: TRBD1; cdr3_nt: TGTGCCAGCAGCCCCCGACAGGGGGCTGAAACCTACGAGCAGTACTTC; cdr3_aa: CASSPRQGAETYEQYF
clone_size: many; j_call: TRBJ2-5; v_call: TRBV6-1; d_call: TRBD2; cdr3_nt: TGTGCCAGCAGACCGGGACTAGCTGGGGAGACCCAGTACTTC; cdr3_aa: CASRPGLAGETQYF
clone_size: NA; j_call: TRBJ2-5; v_call: TRBV5-1; d_call: NA; cdr3_nt: TGCGCCAGCAGCTTTGGAGGAGGGGAGACCCAGTACTTC; cdr3_aa: CASSFGGGETQYF
clone_size: few; j_call: TRBJ2-7; v_call: TRBV20-1; d_call: NA; cdr3_nt: TGCAGTGCTAGAGATTGGGGGCGCCCTGGGGTGGGAGAGCAGTACTTC; cdr3_aa: CSARDWGRPGVGEQYF